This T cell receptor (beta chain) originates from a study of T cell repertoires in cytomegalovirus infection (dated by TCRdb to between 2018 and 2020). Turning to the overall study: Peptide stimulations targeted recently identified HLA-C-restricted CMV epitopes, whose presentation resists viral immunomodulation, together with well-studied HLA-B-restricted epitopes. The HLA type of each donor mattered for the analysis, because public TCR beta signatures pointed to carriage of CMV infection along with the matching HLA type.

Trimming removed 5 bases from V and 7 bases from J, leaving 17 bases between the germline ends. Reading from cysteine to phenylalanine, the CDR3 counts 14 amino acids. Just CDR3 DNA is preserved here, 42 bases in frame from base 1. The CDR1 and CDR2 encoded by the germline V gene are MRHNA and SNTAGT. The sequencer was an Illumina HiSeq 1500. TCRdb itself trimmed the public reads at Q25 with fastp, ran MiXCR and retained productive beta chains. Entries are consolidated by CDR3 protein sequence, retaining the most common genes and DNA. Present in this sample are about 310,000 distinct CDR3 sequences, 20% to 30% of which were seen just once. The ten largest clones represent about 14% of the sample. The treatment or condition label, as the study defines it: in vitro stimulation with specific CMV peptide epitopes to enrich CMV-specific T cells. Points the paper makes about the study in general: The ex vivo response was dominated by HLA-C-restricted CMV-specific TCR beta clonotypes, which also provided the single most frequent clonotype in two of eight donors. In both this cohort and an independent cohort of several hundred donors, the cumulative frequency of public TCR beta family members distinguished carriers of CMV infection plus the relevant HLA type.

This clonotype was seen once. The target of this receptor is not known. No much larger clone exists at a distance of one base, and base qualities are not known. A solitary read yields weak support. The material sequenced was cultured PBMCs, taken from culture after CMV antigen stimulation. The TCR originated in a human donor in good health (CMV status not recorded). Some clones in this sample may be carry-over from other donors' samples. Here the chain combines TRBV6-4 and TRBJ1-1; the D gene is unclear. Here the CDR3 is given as CASSFHAGALEAFF. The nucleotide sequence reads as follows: TGTGCCAGCAGTTTCCACGCGGGAGCTCTTGAAGCTTTCTTT.